This TCR beta chain is from a study of T cell changes during pregnancy in multiple sclerosis. Data came from immunoSEQ multiplex PCR; TCRdb stores just in-frame clones and leaves some out. The table has approximately 70,000 clones, about 92% seen once; the top ten hold over 1%. Germline V gene data show CDR1 as LNHDA and CDR2 as SQIVND (reference sequence). Deletions cut 5 bases from V and 1 base from J, with 9 bases between. The CDR3 contains 14 residues. The starting material was peripheral blood, obtained in the third trimester of pregnancy. This TCR was recovered from a female donor with multiple sclerosis, enrolled in a pregnancy study. The gene calls are TRBV19 and TRBJ2-1; D unresolved. CDR3: CASSSRHSYNEQFF. Here the CDR3 DNA reads TGTGCCAGTAGTTCTCGACATTCCTACAATGAGCAGTTCTTC.